The 10 T cell receptor beta chains below come from one sample, sequenced in a study of cytomegalovirus exposure and HLA in healthy donors. Both 60 Vbeta primers and 13 Jbeta primers went into the PCR. Measured with immunoSEQ multiplex PCR; TCRdb has only the in-frame clones, and not every one. The sample lists roughly 63,000 clones; over 60% were seen once. The sample comprised PBMCs. Receptors were obtained from a man in his fifties in good health and CMV-seropositive.

The gene calls are TRBV9 and TRBJ2-7, with D uncertain. Germline values: CDR1 SGDLS, CDR2 YYNGEE. Trimming cost V 3 bases and J 0 bases, with 16 bases left between them. The CDR3 covers 16 residues. CDR3 sequence reads: CASSDNLADPSYEQYF. The CDR3 DNA follows: TGTGCCAGCAGCGACAACTTAGCAGACCCCTCCTACGAGCAGTACTTC.

This chain joins TRBV4-1 and TRBJ1-1, with D possibly TRBD1 on 5 matching bases. Germline V lookup: CDR1 MGHRA, CDR2 YSYEKL. This CDR3 region has 14 residues. The V end lost 0 bases, the J end lost 5 bases, and 10 bases lay between the germline ends. The CDR3 sequence is CASSQEGDWTEAFF. CDR3 sequence (DNA): TGCGCCAGCAGCCAAGAAGGGGATTGGACTGAAGCTTTCTTT.

The rearrangement links TRBV7-8 to TRBJ2-3, with TRBD2 matching 7 bases. V lost 0 bases, J lost 0 bases, and 3 bases stayed unmatched. This CDR3 has 16 amino acids. CDR1 SGHVS and CDR2 FQNEAQ come from the germline V gene. The CDR3 DNA is TGTGCCAGCAGCTTAGCGTTTAGCGGGAGCACAGATACGCAGTATTTT. It translates to CASSLAFSGSTDTQYF. Drawing the rest from reference TRBV7-8 and TRBJ2-3, the complete variable domain is GAGVSQSPRYKVAKRGQDVALRCDPISGHVSLFWYQQALGQGPEFLTYFQNEAQLDKSGLPSDRFFAERPEGSVSTLKIQRTQQEDSAVYLCASSLAFSGSTDTQYFGPGTRLTVL.

The chain has TRBV6-4 and TRBJ1-1; D is possibly TRBD1 (6 bases). The CDR3 length is 14 residues. CDR1 MRHNA and CDR2 SNTAGT come from the germline V gene. V was shortened by 4 bases and J by 10 bases, with 19 bases between the two germline ends. The CDR3: CASSADEGRGRAFF. CDR3 bases: TGTGCCAGCAGTGCCGACGAGGGCAGGGGTCGAGCTTTCTTT.

This clone was observed a few times. J is TRBJ2-3 and V is TRBV6-1, with 15 positions matching TRBD2. The V segment lost 4 bases and the J segment 5 bases; nucleotides outside the gene matches: 4. The germline CDR1 and CDR2 sequences are MNHNS and SASEGT. The CDR3 has 16 amino acids. As DNA, the CDR3 is TGTGCCAGCAGTGGCCGGACTAGCGGGGGGGGAGATACGCAGTATTTT. Translated: CASSGRTSGGGDTQYF.

This clone turned up a few times. The chain carries TRBV10-3 and TRBJ1-5; D perhaps matches TRBD1 (6 bases). V dropped 9 bases and J dropped 5 bases, with 20 bases sitting between them. CDR1 and CDR2 from the germline V gene are ENHRY and SYGVKD. The CDR3 is 15 amino acids. The CDR3 loop is CAISTSMGADQPQHF. In DNA form, the CDR3 reads TGTGCCATTAGTACCAGCATGGGGGCCGATCAGCCCCAGCATTTT.

This clone has more than one count but fewer than ten. CDR3 loop: CASSVGQGGGYTF. CDR3 coding DNA: TGTGCCAGCAGCGTAGGACAGGGAGGCGGCTACACCTTC. The genes are TRBV7-6 and TRBJ1-2; the match to TRBD1 covers 8 bases. V shed 5 bases and J 8 bases; nucleotides not matched to a gene: 7. CDR1 and CDR2 (germline): SGHVS, FNYEAQ. The CDR3 spans 13 residues.

The rearrangement links TRBV7-6 to TRBJ2-7; 7 positions agree with TRBD1. J gave up 0 bases and V 5 bases, and 7 bases lay outside the gene matches. This CDR3 region has 15 residues. The germline V gene has CDR1 SGHVS and CDR2 FNYEAQ. The CDR3 here is CASSPGTDSSYEQYF. In DNA, the CDR3 is TGTGCCAGCAGCCCAGGGACAGATAGCTCCTACGAGCAGTACTTC.

This chain uses TRBV28 with TRBJ1-2; 10 bases are a match to TRBD1. Looked up from germline, CDR1 is MDHEN and CDR2 is SYDVKM. CDR3 length equals 14 residues. Losses at the gene ends were 9 bases for V and 4 bases for J; bases not matched to a gene: 8. This chain's CDR3 is CASRGTGDTYGYTF. The CDR3, as DNA: TGTGCCAGTCGCGGGACAGGGGATACCTATGGCTACACCTTC.

This rearrangement joins TRBV7-3 to TRBJ2-1; 9 bases are a match to TRBD1. The ends lost 1 base at V and 7 bases at J; junction bases unmatched: 8. This CDR3 has 16 amino acids. The germline V gene has CDR1 SGHTA and CDR2 FQGTGA. The CDR3 sequence is CASSLKWTGVVNEQFF. CDR3 coding DNA: TGTGCCAGCAGCTTAAAGTGGACAGGGGTTGTAAATGAGCAGTTCTTC.